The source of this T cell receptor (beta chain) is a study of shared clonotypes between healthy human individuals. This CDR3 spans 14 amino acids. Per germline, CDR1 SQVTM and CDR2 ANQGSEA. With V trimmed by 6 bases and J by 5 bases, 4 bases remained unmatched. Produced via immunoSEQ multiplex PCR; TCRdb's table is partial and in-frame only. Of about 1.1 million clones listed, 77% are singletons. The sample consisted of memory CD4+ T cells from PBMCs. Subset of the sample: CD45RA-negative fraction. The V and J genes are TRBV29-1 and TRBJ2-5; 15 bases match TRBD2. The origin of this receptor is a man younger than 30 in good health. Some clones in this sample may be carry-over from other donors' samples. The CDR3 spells CSVGTSGRYETQYF. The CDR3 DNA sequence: TGCAGCGTCGGGACTAGCGGGAGGTACGAGACCCAGTACTTC.